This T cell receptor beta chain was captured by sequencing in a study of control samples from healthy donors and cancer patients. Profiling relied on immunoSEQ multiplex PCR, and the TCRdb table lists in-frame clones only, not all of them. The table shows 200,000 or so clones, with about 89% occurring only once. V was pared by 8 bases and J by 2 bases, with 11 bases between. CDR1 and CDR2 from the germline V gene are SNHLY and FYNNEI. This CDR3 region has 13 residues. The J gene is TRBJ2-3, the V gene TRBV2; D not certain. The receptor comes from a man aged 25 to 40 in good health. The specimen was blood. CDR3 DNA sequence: TGTGCCAGCCGGGCGGAGAACACAGATACGCAGTATTTT. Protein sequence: CASRAENTDTQYF.